The rows below give T cell receptor beta chains drawn from one sample of a study of CD8+ T cells in alopecia areata. The assay was immunoSEQ multiplex PCR, and TCRdb's table has in-frame clones only and misses some. The sample records 90,000 to 150,000 clones, roughly 68% being singletons. The sample comprised CD4+ T cells sorted from blood. Receptors were obtained from a human donor in good health. The CDR3 runs from the conserved cysteine through the conserved F or W. Each record gives: D gene, J gene, CDR3 length, V gene, clone size, CDR3 DNA, CDR3 protein. A D gene is named only where the DNA matches it firmly. Only part of the rows carry a size: once, few, many, or a class if the clone is expanded.

>.|TRBJ2-6|15|TRBV19|.
TGTGCCAGTACGGGGACCTTCTCTGGGGCCAACGTCCTGACTTTC
CASTGTFSGANVLTF
>.|TRBJ2-6|19|TRBV27|few
TGTGCCAGCCTTGCCACCGCACGGGGATTAAGCTCTGGGGCCAACGTCCTGACTTTC
CASLATARGLSSGANVLTF
>.|TRBJ1-2|13|TRBV29-1|.
TGCAGCGTCGCCCCAGACAGGAACACGGATCCCAGCTTC
CSVAPDRNTDPSF
>TRBD1|TRBJ1-5|15|TRBV30|.
TGTGCCTGGGGCTTAGGACAGGGTAGCAATCAGCCCCAGCATTTT
CAWGLGQGSNQPQHF
>.|TRBJ1-5|16|TRBV18|.
TGTGCCAGCTCACCACGATCCGCGGACAACAATCAGCCCCAGCATTTT
CASSPRSADNNQPQHF
>TRBD1|TRBJ2-2|15|TRBV5-1|.
TGCGCCAGCACCAGGGGACAGGAGAAAACCGGGGAGCTGTTTTTT
CASTRGQEKTGELFF
>.|TRBJ2-7|13|TRBV5-1|.
TGCGCCAGCATGCAGGGTGGAGGCTACGAGCAGTACTTC
CASMQGGGYEQYF
>.|TRBJ1-1|14|TRBV6-6|.
TGTGCCAGCAGCTTACAGGGACTTGGCACTGAAGCTTTCTTT
CASSLQGLGTEAFF
>TRBD2|TRBJ2-7|16|TRBV2|.
TGTGCCAGCAGTGAAGAAGCGGGGGGGACCCTACGACTGCAGTACTTC
CASSEEAGGTLRLQYF
>.|TRBJ2-3|11|TRBV20-1|few
TGCAGTGCGGACAGACAGGATACGCAGTATTTT
CSADRQDTQYF
>.|TRBJ2-1|14|TRBV4-1|.
TGCGCCAGCAGCCAAGGCCTCCTAGGCAATGAGCAGTTCTTC
CASSQGLLGNEQFF
>.|TRBJ2-5|12|TRBV29-1|.
TGCAGCGTTGATCGGCAGCAAGAGACCCAGTACTTC
CSVDRQQETQYF
>.|TRBJ1-2|14|TRBV5-1|.
TGCGCCAGCAGCCCCGGCGTAGGGGCGAATTCCCCGTACTTC
CASSPGVGANSPYF
>.|TRBJ1-2|12|TRBV30|.
TGTGCCTGGAGTAAAATGGGGGGTGGCTACACCTTC
CAWSKMGGGYTF
>TRBD2|TRBJ2-1|18|TRBV4-1|once
TGCGCCAGCAGCCAAGGCCGAATAGCGGGGGGGCCAGGCAATGAGCAGTTCTTC
CASSQGRIAGGPGNEQFF
>.|TRBJ1-2|13|TRBV30|.
TGTGCCTGGAGTGATTTCACCGGGGCTGGCTACACCTTC
CAWSDFTGAGYTF
>TRBD1|TRBJ1-1|16|TRBV4-1|.
TGCGCCAGCAGCCTCCTCGGGACAGGGTCAATGACTGAAGCTTTCTTT
CASSLLGTGSMTEAFF
>TRBD1|TRBJ1-6|16|TRBV5-1|few
TGCGCCAGCAGCTTGGCTATCGGGACAGGGACGGCACCCCTCCACTTT
CASSLAIGTGTAPLHF
>.|TRBJ1-5|13|TRBV29-1|.
TGCAGCTCCGCCGGGGGGCTCGGTCAGCCCCAGCATTTT
CSSAGGLGQPQHF
>.|TRBJ1-2|13|TRBV5-1|.
TGCGCCAGCAGCCGGGCAGACGAGTATGGCTACACCTTC
CASSRADEYGYTF
>.|TRBJ2-3|13|TRBV6-5|few
TGTGCCAGCACTCGAGGTGTTGGGGAGACGCAGTATTTT
CASTRGVGETQYF
>.|TRBJ2-7|15|TRBV30|.
TGTGCCTGGAGTGTACCGTCGGCGTATTCCTACGAGCAGTACTTC
CAWSVPSAYSYEQYF
>.|TRBJ2-1|16|TRBV27|.
TGTGCCAGCAGTCGATTGACGGGCCAGGGTCGCAATGAGCAGTTCTTC
CASSRLTGQGRNEQFF